This T cell receptor (beta chain) is from a study of cytomegalovirus exposure and HLA in healthy donors. Researchers ran the PCR with 60 Vbeta and 13 Jbeta primers. Generated by immunoSEQ multiplex PCR, the TCRdb table keeps only in-frame clones and is missing some. The repertoire consists of roughly 120,000 clones, with about 78% occurring once and the leading ten covering about 5%. J was trimmed by 3 bases and V by 0 bases; bases with no gene match: 2. Germline-derived CDR1 and CDR2 are SGHDT and YYEEEE. The CDR3 spans 15 residues. Sequencing was performed on PBMCs. The sequence was collected from a woman younger than 45 in good health and CMV-seropositive. The chain employs TRBV5-6 and TRBJ2-3, with 9 bases matching TRBD2. CDR3 residues: CASSLGGRGTDTQYF. The CDR3 DNA is TGTGCCAGCAGCTTGGGCGGGAGGGGTACAGATACGCAGTATTTT.